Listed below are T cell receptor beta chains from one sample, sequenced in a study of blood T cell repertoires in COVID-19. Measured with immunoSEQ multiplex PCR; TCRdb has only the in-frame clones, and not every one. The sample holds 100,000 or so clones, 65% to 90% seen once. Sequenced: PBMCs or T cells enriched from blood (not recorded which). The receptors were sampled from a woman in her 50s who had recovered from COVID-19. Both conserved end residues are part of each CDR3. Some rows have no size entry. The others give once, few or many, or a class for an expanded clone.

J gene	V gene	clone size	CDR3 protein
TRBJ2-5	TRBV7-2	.	CASSLGWSGTQYF
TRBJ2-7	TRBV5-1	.	CASSASGSQYEQYF
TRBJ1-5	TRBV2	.	CASSDVQGWRPQHF
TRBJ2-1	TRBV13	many	CASSPGLAHNEQFF
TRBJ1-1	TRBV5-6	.	CASSLGWTSNTEAFF
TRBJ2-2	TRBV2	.	CASSAAGIRAGELFF
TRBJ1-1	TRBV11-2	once	CASSETGFTEAFF
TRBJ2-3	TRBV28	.	CASSSSSGGRTDTQYF
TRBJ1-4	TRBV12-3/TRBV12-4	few	CASATQGYEKLFF
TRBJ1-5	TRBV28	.	CASSLSGGSTYQPQHF
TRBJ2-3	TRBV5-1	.	CASSLKLAGGTSTDTQYF
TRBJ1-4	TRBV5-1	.	CASSPRQGEKLFF
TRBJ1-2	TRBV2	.	CASRSPGGNIYGYTF
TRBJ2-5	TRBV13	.	CASSLGLGLAGGPEETQYF
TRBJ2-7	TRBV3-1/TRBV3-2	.	CASSPSGGTYEQYF
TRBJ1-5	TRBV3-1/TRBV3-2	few	CASSQGTGDYSNQPQHF
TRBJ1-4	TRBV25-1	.	CASRTGGGAEKLFF
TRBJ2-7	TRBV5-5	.	CASSGSSGQLYEQYF
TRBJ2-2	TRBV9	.	CASTKAGTSNTGELFF
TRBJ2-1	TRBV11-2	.	CASSSGTKSSYNEQFF
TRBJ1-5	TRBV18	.	CASSPGTGDQPQHF
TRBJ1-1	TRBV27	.	CASSPGTGGSSTEAFF
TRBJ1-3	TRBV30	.	CAWDQPGHLYF
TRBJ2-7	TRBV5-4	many	CASSWGGTSTYEQYF
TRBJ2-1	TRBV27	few	CASSPGGVYNEQFF
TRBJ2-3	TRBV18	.	CASSPRLGSTDTQYF
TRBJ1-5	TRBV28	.	CASSLLRTDNQPQHF
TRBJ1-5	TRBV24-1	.	CATSDADRGGSQPQHF
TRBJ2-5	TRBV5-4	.	CASSLDSQETQYF
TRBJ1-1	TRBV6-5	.	CASRQGQLPEAFF
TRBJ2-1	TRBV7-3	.	CASSDTSGPYNEQFF
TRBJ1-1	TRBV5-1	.	CASSLVLMNTEAFF
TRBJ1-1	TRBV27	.	CASKGVRAGRGTEAFF
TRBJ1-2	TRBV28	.	CASSSDTRNYGYTF
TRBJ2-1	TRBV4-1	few	CASSQVASGANEQFF
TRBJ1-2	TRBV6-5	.	CASSAGQTLNYGYTF
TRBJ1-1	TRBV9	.	CASAGSYTEAFF
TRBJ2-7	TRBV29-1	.	CSAGTGDHEQYF
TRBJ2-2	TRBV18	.	CASSSDIATGELFF
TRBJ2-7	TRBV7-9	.	CASSKDRDYGYEQYF
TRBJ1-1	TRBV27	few	CASSSMGSVSGSEAFF
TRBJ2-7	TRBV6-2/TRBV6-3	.	CASSPPGQTLFSYEQYF
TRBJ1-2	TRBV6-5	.	CASRPERGTGGSGTF
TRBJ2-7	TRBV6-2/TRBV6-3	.	CASSYSSGRNGYEQYF
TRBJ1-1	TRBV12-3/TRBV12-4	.	CASSFSKTAFTFF
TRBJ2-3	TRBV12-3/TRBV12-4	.	CASTRTDTQYF
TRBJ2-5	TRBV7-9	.	CASSYPTSGGALETQYF
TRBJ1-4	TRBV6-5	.	CASSYQTGGGEKLFF